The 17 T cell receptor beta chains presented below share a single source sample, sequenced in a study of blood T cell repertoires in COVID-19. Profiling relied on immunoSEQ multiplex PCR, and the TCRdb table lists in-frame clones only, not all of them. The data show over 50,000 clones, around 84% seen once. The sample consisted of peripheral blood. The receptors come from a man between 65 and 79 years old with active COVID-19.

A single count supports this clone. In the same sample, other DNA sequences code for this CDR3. The CDR3 coding sequence is TGTGCCAGCAGCGTAGGTGGCGGGGGGGCCGCCACCGGGGAGCTGTTTTTT. This sequence encodes CASSVGGGGAATGELFF. The V gene is TRBV9, the J gene TRBJ2-2; TRBD2 matches 9 bases. The junction had 7 bases not matched to a gene; V was cut back by 0 bases and J by 4 bases. CDR1 and CDR2 from the germline V gene are SGDLS and YYNGEE. This CDR3 region has 17 residues.

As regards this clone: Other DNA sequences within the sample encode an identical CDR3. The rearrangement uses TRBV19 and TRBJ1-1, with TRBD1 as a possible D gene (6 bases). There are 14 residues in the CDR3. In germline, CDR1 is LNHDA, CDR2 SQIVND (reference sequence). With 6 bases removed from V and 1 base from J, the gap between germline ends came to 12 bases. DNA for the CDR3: TGTGCCAGTAGCATACAGGGCCCGAACACTGAAGCTTTCTTT. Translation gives CASSIQGPNTEAFF.

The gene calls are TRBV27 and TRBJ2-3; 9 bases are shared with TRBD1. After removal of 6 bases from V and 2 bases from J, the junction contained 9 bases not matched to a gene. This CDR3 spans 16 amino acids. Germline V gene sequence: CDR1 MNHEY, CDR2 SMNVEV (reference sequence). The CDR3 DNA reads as TGTGCCAGCAGACAAGACGGGACAGGGTACACAGATACGCAGTATTTT. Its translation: CASRQDGTGYTDTQYF.

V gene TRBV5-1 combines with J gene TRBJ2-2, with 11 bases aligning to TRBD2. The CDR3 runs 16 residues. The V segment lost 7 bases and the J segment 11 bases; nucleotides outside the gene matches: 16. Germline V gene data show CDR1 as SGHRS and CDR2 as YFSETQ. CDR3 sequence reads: CASHQLAGALGGELFF. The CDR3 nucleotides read TGCGCCAGCCATCAACTAGCGGGGGCCCTCGGTGGAGAGCTGTTTTTT.

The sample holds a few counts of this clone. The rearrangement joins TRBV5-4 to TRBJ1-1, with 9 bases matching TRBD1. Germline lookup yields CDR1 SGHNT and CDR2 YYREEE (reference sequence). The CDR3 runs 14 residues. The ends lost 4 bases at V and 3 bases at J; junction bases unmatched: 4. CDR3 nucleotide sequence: TGTGCCAGCAGCAGGGGACAGGGCGACACTGAAGCTTTCTTT. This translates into CASSRGQGDTEAFF.

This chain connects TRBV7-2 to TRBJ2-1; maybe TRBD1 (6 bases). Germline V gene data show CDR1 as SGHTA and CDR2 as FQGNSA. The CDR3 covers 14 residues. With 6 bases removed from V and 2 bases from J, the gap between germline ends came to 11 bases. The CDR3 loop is CASSGGRAYNEQFF. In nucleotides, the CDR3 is TGTGCCAGCAGTGGGGGCAGGGCCTACAATGAGCAGTTCTTC.

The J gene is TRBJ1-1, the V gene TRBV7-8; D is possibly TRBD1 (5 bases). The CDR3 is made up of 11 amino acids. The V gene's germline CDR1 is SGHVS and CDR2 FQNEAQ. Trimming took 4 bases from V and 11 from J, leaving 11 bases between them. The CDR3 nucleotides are TGTGCCAGCAGCTGGGGCCAGGAGGCTTTCTTT. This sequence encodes CASSWGQEAFF.

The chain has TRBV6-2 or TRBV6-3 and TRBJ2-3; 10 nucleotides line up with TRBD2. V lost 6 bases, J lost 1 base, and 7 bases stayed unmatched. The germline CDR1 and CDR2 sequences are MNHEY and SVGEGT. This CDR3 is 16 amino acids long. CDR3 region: CASSSFGTSGTDTQYF. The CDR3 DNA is TGTGCCAGCAGCTCTTTTGGGACTAGCGGCACAGATACGCAGTATTTT.

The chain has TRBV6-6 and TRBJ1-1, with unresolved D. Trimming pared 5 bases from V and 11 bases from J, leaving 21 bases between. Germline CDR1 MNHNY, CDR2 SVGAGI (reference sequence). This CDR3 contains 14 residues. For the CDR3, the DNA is TGTGCCAGCAGTACCACGGGGAGCCATCCGAGGGCTTTCTTT. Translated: CASSTTGSHPRAFF.

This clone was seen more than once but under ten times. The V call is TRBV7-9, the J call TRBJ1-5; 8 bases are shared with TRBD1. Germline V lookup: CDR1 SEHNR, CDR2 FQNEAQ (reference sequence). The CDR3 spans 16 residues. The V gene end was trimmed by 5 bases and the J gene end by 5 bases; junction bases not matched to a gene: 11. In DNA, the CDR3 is TGTGCCAGCAGCCCACACCCGGACAGGGCTCATCAGCCCCAGCATTTT. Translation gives CASSPHPDRAHQPQHF.

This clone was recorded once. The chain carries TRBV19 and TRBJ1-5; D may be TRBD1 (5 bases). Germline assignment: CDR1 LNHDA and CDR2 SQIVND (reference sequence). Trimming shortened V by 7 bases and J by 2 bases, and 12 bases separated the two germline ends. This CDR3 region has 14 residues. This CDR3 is CASTGVRGNQPQHF. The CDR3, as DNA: TGTGCCAGTACGGGCGTCAGGGGCAATCAGCCCCAGCATTTT.

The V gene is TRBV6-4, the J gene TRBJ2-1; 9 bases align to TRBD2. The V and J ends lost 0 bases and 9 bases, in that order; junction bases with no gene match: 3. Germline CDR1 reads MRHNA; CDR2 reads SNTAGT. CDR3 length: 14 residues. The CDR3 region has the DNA TGTGCCAGCAGTGACTCTAGCGGGGGTAGTGAGCAGTTCTTC. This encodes CASSDSSGGSEQFF.

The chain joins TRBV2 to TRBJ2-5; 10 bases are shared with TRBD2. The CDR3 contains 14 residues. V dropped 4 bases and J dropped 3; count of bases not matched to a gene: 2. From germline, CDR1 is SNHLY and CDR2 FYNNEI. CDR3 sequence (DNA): TGTGCCAGCAGTGGGCTAGCGGGGGAAGAGACCCAGTACTTC. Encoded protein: CASSGLAGEETQYF.

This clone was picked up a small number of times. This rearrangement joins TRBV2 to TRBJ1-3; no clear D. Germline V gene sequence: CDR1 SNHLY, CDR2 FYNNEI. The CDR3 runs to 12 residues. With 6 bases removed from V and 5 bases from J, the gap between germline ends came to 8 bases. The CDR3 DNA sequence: TGTGCCAGCAGGGAGCTGAGAAACACCATATATTTT. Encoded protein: CASRELRNTIYF.

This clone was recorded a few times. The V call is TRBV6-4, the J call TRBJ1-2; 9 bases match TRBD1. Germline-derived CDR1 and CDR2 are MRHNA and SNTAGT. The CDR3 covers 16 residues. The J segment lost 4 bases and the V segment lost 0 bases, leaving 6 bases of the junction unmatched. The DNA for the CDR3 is TGTGCCAGCAGTGACTCCCCCGGACAGGGGAGCTATGGCTACACCTTC. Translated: CASSDSPGQGSYGYTF.

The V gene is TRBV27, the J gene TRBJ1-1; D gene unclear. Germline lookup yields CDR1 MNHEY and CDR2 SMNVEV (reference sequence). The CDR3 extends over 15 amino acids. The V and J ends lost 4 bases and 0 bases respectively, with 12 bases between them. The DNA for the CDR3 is TGTGCCAGCAGTTCCGTTTCAGCGGTGAACACTGAAGCTTTCTTT. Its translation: CASSSVSAVNTEAFF.

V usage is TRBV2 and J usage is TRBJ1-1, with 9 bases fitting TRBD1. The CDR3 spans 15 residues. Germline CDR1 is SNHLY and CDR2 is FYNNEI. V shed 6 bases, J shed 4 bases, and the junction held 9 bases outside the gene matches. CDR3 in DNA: TGTGCCAGCAGCCGGTTCGGACAGGGGAGCACTGAAGCTTTCTTT. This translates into CASSRFGQGSTEAFF.